One and the same sample provided the 4 T cell receptor beta chains below, sequenced in a study of cytomegalovirus exposure and HLA in healthy donors. A multiplex PCR was run with 60 Vbeta primers and 13 Jbeta primers. Generated by immunoSEQ multiplex PCR, the TCRdb table keeps only in-frame clones and is missing some. In the table there are about 110,000 clones, about two thirds of which are singletons. Sequenced sample: PBMCs. The receptors shown here come from a middle-aged woman in good health and CMV-seropositive.

V gene TRBV9 combines with J gene TRBJ2-7, with TRBD1 matching 7 bases. The CDR3 runs 15 residues. V was pared by 2 bases and J by 5 bases, with 10 bases of the junction left unmatched. CDR1 and CDR2 from the germline V gene are SGDLS and YYNGEE. The CDR3 loop reads CASSVRSTGWNEQYF. CDR3 nucleotides: TGTGCCAGCAGCGTCCGATCGACAGGGTGGAACGAGCAGTACTTC.

The chain links TRBV5-5 to TRBJ2-7; D perhaps matches TRBD1 (6 bases). CDR1 SGHKS and CDR2 YYEKEE come from the germline V gene (reference sequence). With 4 bases removed from V and 5 bases from J, the gap between germline ends came to 16 bases. This CDR3 comprises 14 residues. The CDR3 here is CASSRIQGSDEQYF. CDR3 coding DNA: TGTGCCAGCAGCCGCATACAGGGCTCGGACGAGCAGTACTTC.

The chain carries TRBV4-3 and TRBJ2-1; 8 nucleotides align to TRBD2. The CDR3 has 16 amino acids. Germline CDR1 LGHNA, CDR2 YSLEER. J was trimmed by 4 bases and V by 0 bases; bases with no gene match: 5. The CDR3 loop reads CASSQESAGAYNEQFF. DNA of the CDR3: TGCGCCAGCAGCCAAGAATCAGCGGGAGCTTACAATGAGCAGTTCTTC.

This clone was observed once. The rearrangement links TRBV5-1 to TRBJ2-5; tentative D call: TRBD1 (5 bases). The length of the CDR3 is 17 residues. V gave up 1 base and J gave up 3 bases, with 19 bases separating them. In germline, CDR1 is SGHRS, CDR2 YFSETQ. Here the CDR3 reads CASSLRGSLSLKETQYF. In DNA form, the CDR3 reads TGCGCCAGCAGCTTGAGGGGCAGCCTTAGCCTTAAAGAGACCCAGTACTTC.